The 30 T cell receptor beta chains below were found in one sample sequenced in a study of identical twins. TCRdb re-derived calls from the 5' RACE reads in MiXCR, one entry per CDR3 protein. Among 500,000 to 650,000 distinct CDR3 sequences, around 24% were seen once, and the ten largest hold approximately 0.5%. These data are also associated with another study on yellow fever vaccine responses in identical twins.

The specimen sequenced was CD4+ T cells sorted from blood. The receptor source for this set is a young woman in good health.

V usage is TRBV18 and J usage is TRBJ2-2; D might be TRBD1 (6 bases). The V gene lost 0 bases and the J gene lost 1 base, with 9 bases spanning the gap. Per the germline V gene, CDR1 is KGHSH and CDR2 is LQKENI. This CDR3 is built from 16 residues. The CDR3 nucleotides read TGTGCCAGCTCACCACCTAACAGGGAGAACACCGGGGAGCTGTTTTTT. Translated, it gives CASSPPNRENTGELFF.

The chain employs TRBV5-5 and TRBJ1-1; D gene unclear. V dropped 2 bases and J dropped 1 base, with 6 bases sitting between them. The CDR3 extends over 13 amino acids. Germline CDR1 SGHKS, CDR2 YYEKEE (reference sequence). The CDR3 is CASSFKQNTEAFF. The CDR3 nucleotides read TGTGCCAGCAGCTTTAAACAGAACACTGAAGCTTTCTTT.

This clonotype has more than one count but fewer than ten. CDR3 sequence reads: CASSTRGGPLANEQFF. The CDR3 region has the DNA TGTGCCAGCAGCACACGCGGGGGACCACTGGCCAATGAGCAGTTCTTC. This chain connects TRBV7-2 to TRBJ2-1; TRBD2 agrees at 7 bases. CDR3 length equals 16 residues. The ends lost 5 bases at V and 6 bases at J; junction bases unmatched: 13. Germline CDR1 and CDR2: SGHTA and FQGNSA. The full variable domain, its missing parts supplied by reference TRBV7-2 and TRBJ2-1, is GAGVSQSPSNKVTEKGKDVELRCDPISGHTALYWYRQSLGQGLEFLIYFQGNSAPDKSGLPSDRFSAERTGGSVSTLTIQRTQQEDSAVYLCASSTRGGPLANEQFFGPGTRLTVL.

There are many counts of this clonotype. The chain joins TRBV12-3 or TRBV12-4 to TRBJ2-7; tentatively, D is TRBD2 (5 bases). Trimming took off 6 bases at V and 4 bases at J, with 16 bases between the two ends. This CDR3 has 14 residues. The CDR3 loop is CASRHGNEYYEQYF. The DNA for the CDR3 is TGTGCCAGCAGGCACGGGAACGAATATTACGAGCAGTACTTC.

This chain uses TRBV4-1 with TRBJ1-1; D ambiguous. V lost 1 base, J lost 2 bases, and 14 bases lay in between. Germline lookup yields CDR1 MGHRA and CDR2 YSYEKL. This CDR3 has 16 residues. The CDR3 nucleotides read TGCGCCAGCAGCCAAGTACCCGGGGTCATAAACACTGAAGCTTTCTTT. Its protein is CASSQVPGVINTEAFF.

In this sample, this clonotype turned up a few times. The chain combines TRBV6-2 or TRBV6-3 with TRBJ2-1, with D possibly called TRBD1 or TRBD2 (6 bases each). CDR3 size: 14 residues. The germline V gene has CDR1 MNHEY and CDR2 SVGEGT. The germline V and J ends were trimmed by 6 bases and 10 bases, with 19 bases remaining between them. DNA of the CDR3: TGTGCCAGCAGCGAGGGGGGACCGTGGTGGGAGCAGTTCTTC. Translating gives CASSEGGPWWEQFF.

The genes are TRBV12-3 or TRBV12-4 and TRBJ2-7; maybe TRBD2 (5 bases). The CDR3 sequence is 14 residues long. V dropped 6 bases and J dropped 0 bases, with 12 bases sitting between them. The CDR3 DNA reads as TGTGCCAGCAGCCCTGGAGGAAGCTCCTACGAGCAGTACGTC. Residues: CASSPGGSSYEQYV.

This clonotype occurred a few times. The gene calls are TRBV28 and TRBJ2-7, with D perhaps matching TRBD1 (6 bases). Trimming pared 6 bases from V and 6 bases from J, leaving 21 bases between. CDR3 length: 15 residues. Germline CDR1 and CDR2: MDHEN and SYDVKM. Written as DNA, the CDR3 is TGTGCCAGCAGCCACTACAACATAGCCAGGGGCGAGCAGTACTTC. This gives the protein CASSHYNIARGEQYF.

This clonotype has a handful of counts. The CDR3 DNA follows: TGTGCCAGTCGCAGGGAAGGGGTTGGGGATGAGCAGTTCTTC. Amino acid sequence: CASRREGVGDEQFF. The gene calls are TRBV6-1 and TRBJ2-1; a weak D match, TRBD1 (5 bases). The V gene's germline CDR1 is MNHNS and CDR2 SASEGT. Trimming shortened V by 9 bases and J by 8 bases, and 20 bases separated the two germline ends. CDR3 length equals 14 residues.

This rearrangement joins TRBV11-2 to TRBJ2-2, with TRBD1 matching 7 bases. There are 15 residues in the CDR3. Trimming removed 3 bases from V and 6 bases from J; junction bases left unmatched: 7. CDR1 is SGHAT and CDR2 is FQNNGV in the germline V gene. In DNA form, the CDR3 reads TGTGCCAGCAGCTTCACACAGGGGTTGGCCGGGGAGCTGTTTTTT. It yields the protein CASSFTQGLAGELFF.

This clonotype was seen more than once but under ten times. The J gene is TRBJ2-1, the V gene TRBV28; 11 bases fit TRBD2. Germline loops: CDR1 MDHEN, CDR2 SYDVKM. Unmatched junction bases numbered 5, after V lost 5 bases and J lost 8 bases. The CDR3 consists of 14 residues. The CDR3 here is CASSNSGGAYEQFF. The DNA for the CDR3 is TGTGCCAGCAGTAATAGCGGGGGGGCCTATGAGCAGTTCTTC.

CDR3 DNA sequence: TGTGCCAGCAGTTCTCCAGGACAGGGGAAGTCCTACGAGCAGTACGTC. As protein: CASSSPGQGKSYEQYV. The chain couples TRBV28 to TRBJ2-7; 9 bases line up with TRBD1. CDR1 is MDHEN and CDR2 is SYDVKM in the germline V gene. This CDR3 is 16 amino acids long. Trimming at V came to 4 bases and at J to 1 base, leaving 8 bases not matched to a gene.

The chain recombines TRBV11-2 with TRBJ2-5; D may be TRBD1 (5 bases). The CDR3 length is 16 residues. The V and J ends lost 5 bases and 2 bases respectively, with 18 bases between them. The germline V gene encodes CDR1 SGHAT and CDR2 FQNNGV. This CDR3 is CASSQLPRQGQETQYF. The CDR3 bases are TGTGCCAGCAGCCAATTACCTCGGCAGGGACAAGAGACCCAGTACTTC.

The chain is built from TRBV5-1 and TRBJ2-1; a weak D match, TRBD1 (6 bases). The CDR3 covers 15 residues. The germline V and J ends were trimmed by 0 bases and 7 bases, with 14 bases remaining between them. Germline loops: CDR1 SGHRS, CDR2 YFSETQ. CDR3 residues: CASSLGQASWNEQFF. CDR3 bases: TGCGCCAGCAGCTTGGGACAGGCTTCATGGAATGAGCAGTTCTTC.

V gene TRBV20-1 combines with J gene TRBJ1-4; D is uncertain. The V end was cut by 0 bases, the J end by 1 base, with 6 bases between. This CDR3 is 14 amino acids long. CDR1 and CDR2 (germline): DFQATT, SNEGSKA (reference sequence). CDR3 DNA sequence: TGCAGTGCTAGAGATGCGGGAACTAATGAAAAACTGTTTTTT. Residues: CSARDAGTNEKLFF.

In DNA form, the CDR3 reads TGTGCCACCAGTGTGTCCCTAGCGGGAGACAATGAGCAGTTCTTC. It codes for CATSVSLAGDNEQFF. The chain employs TRBV24-1 and TRBJ2-1; TRBD2 aligns across 10 bases. The ends lost 5 bases at V and 5 bases at J; junction bases unmatched: 5. CDR1 is KGHDR and CDR2 is SFDVKD in the germline V gene. The length of the CDR3 is 15 residues.

This chain joins TRBV27 and TRBJ1-5, with 10 nucleotides matching TRBD1. Trimming removed 6 bases from V and 7 bases from J; junction bases left unmatched: 9. In germline, CDR1 is MNHEY, CDR2 SMNVEV (reference sequence). This CDR3 region has 15 residues. CDR3 protein: CASRSGTGAWQPQHF. As DNA, the CDR3 is TGTGCCAGCAGATCCGGGACAGGGGCCTGGCAGCCCCAGCATTTT.

The rearrangement uses TRBV28 and TRBJ2-3; D is possibly TRBD1 or TRBD2 (6 bases each). Trimming shortened V by 2 bases and J by 1 base, and 7 bases separated the two germline ends. The germline gives CDR1 MDHEN, CDR2 SYDVKM. The CDR3 runs to 14 residues. The CDR3 loop reads CASSLRGRTDTQYF. The CDR3 DNA reads as TGTGCCAGCAGTTTACGGGGGCGCACAGATACGCAGTATTTT.

J is TRBJ2-3 and V is TRBV5-1; D is perhaps TRBD1 (6 bases). Germline loops: CDR1 SGHRS, CDR2 YFSETQ. The CDR3 spans 16 residues. The V and J ends lost 4 bases and 1 base respectively, with 16 bases between them. The CDR3 DNA reads TGCGCCAGCAGCCCGATGGCAGGGGTACGCACAGATACGCAGTATTTT. It translates to CASSPMAGVRTDTQYF.

This clonotype was seen more than once but under ten times. The J gene is TRBJ2-3, the V gene TRBV24-1; TRBD1 agrees at 9 bases. Germline loops: CDR1 KGHDR, CDR2 SFDVKD. The CDR3 loop spans 14 amino acids. J was trimmed by 4 bases and V by 7 bases; bases with no gene match: 5. The CDR3 is CATRGTGQADTQYF. DNA for the CDR3: TGTGCCACCAGGGGGACAGGGCAAGCAGATACGCAGTATTTT.

This clonotype was seen a handful of times. The V gene is TRBV7-8, the J gene TRBJ2-3, with D perhaps TRBD2 (6 bases). Germline CDR1 reads SGHVS; CDR2 reads FQNEAQ. The CDR3 sequence is 15 residues long. V lost 1 base and J lost 0, with 8 bases in between. The CDR3 here is CASSLVGSSTDTQYF. Here the CDR3 DNA reads TGTGCCAGCAGCTTAGTCGGGAGTAGCACAGATACGCAGTATTTT.

The chain is built from TRBV7-9 and TRBJ1-6; a weak D match, TRBD1 (5 bases). The V end was cut by 1 base, the J end by 7 bases, with 11 bases between. Germline CDR1 SEHNR, CDR2 FQNEAQ (reference sequence). There are 15 residues in the CDR3. The CDR3 DNA is TGTGCCAGCAGCTTAGTCGGGACGGGGAATTCACCCCTCCACTTT. Its translation is CASSLVGTGNSPLHF.

The chain employs TRBV29-1 and TRBJ2-3; TRBD2 is a possible D gene (6 bases). The V end was cut by 6 bases, the J end by 4 bases, with 20 bases between. Germline V gene data show CDR1 as SQVTM and CDR2 as ANQGSEA. The CDR3 totals 15 residues. The CDR3 is CSVAKGPGVPDTQYF. CDR3 bases: TGCAGCGTGGCAAAGGGGCCGGGAGTTCCAGATACGCAGTATTTT.

The sample holds a few counts of this clonotype. The DNA of the CDR3 is TGCAGTGCCCGATTGGGTGCCAGTCGAGGGTCCAATGAGCAGTTCTTC. This gives the protein CSARLGASRGSNEQFF. The chain employs TRBV20-1 and TRBJ2-1, with a weak D call TRBD2 (5 bases). CDR3 length equals 16 residues. Germline lookup yields CDR1 DFQATT and CDR2 SNEGSKA (reference sequence). Trimming stripped 6 bases from V and 6 bases from J, with 24 bases between.

Only a few counts were recorded for this clonotype. The rearrangement links TRBV4-1 to TRBJ1-2, with a weak D call TRBD1 (5 bases). The V end was cut by 0 bases, the J end by 4 bases, with 12 bases between. Germline lookup yields CDR1 MGHRA and CDR2 YSYEKL. CDR3 size: 15 residues. CDR3 DNA sequence: TGCGCCAGCAGCCAAGAAGGCACAGGCCTCTATGGCTACACCTTC. Translation gives CASSQEGTGLYGYTF.

This chain joins TRBV6-2 or TRBV6-3 and TRBJ2-2; D ambiguous. The CDR3 consists of 14 residues. Trimming took 6 bases from V and 1 from J, leaving 9 bases between them. Germline CDR1 reads MNHEY; CDR2 reads SVGEGT. This CDR3 is CASRITENTGELFF. In DNA form, the CDR3 reads TGTGCCAGCAGAATTACTGAGAACACCGGGGAGCTGTTTTTT.

The chain joins TRBV27 to TRBJ2-1, with D uncertain. This CDR3 has 14 amino acids. V dropped 2 bases and J dropped 5 bases, with 10 bases sitting between them. CDR1 is MNHEY, CDR2 SMNVEV, per germline (reference sequence). CDR3 sequence (DNA): TGTGCCAGCAGTTTAAGGTCGAAGAACAATGAGCAGTTCTTC. Translated: CASSLRSKNNEQFF.

The V gene is TRBV27, the J gene TRBJ2-2; the match to TRBD2 covers 14 bases. The CDR3 is 16 amino acids. CDR1 and CDR2 (germline): MNHEY, SMNVEV (reference sequence). Trimming took 4 bases from V and 8 from J; bases not matched to a gene: 6. This chain's CDR3 is CASSSGTSGRFGELFF. The DNA of the CDR3 is TGTGCCAGCAGTTCCGGGACTAGCGGGAGATTTGGGGAGCTGTTTTTT.

The chain links TRBV20-1 to TRBJ2-1, with 15 bases that match TRBD2. J lost 0 bases, V lost 2 bases, and 2 bases had no gene match. The CDR3 covers 17 residues. Germline CDR1 reads DFQATT; CDR2 reads SNEGSKA (reference sequence). In DNA form, the CDR3 reads TGCAGTGCTAGAAGGACTAGCGGGAGGGTCTCCTACAATGAGCAGTTCTTC. Translated: CSARRTSGRVSYNEQFF.

The chain combines TRBV5-1 with TRBJ2-7, with 9 bases that match TRBD1. Germline V CDR1 and CDR2: SGHRS, YFSETQ. This CDR3 comprises 15 residues. The V and J ends lost 4 bases and 0 bases, in that order; junction bases with no gene match: 5. This chain's CDR3 is CASSIGQGNSYEQYF. DNA of the CDR3: TGCGCCAGCAGCATAGGACAGGGGAACTCCTACGAGCAGTACTTC.